This T cell receptor beta chain was documented in a study of CD8+ T cells in alopecia areata. Study observations and caveats: Because one nonresponder was included, the link of baseline CD8+ expansion to response is considered uncertain. Scalp lesions, especially in alopecia totalis/universalis, had higher clonality than normal scalp.

As for treatment: oral pan-JAK inhibitor, 5-10 mg twice daily. Following RNA extraction, reverse transcription yielded cDNA that acted as the sequencing template. TCRdb keeps only in-frame clones here, not all; method: immunoSEQ multiplex PCR. The sample records 200,000 to 250,000 clones, 40% to 55% being singletons. This clone was detected once. The antigen remains unidentified. Trimming cost V 2 bases and J 10 bases, with 9 bases left between them. Germline CDR1 is LNHNV and CDR2 is YYDKDF (reference sequence). The CDR3 totals 12 residues. The receptor's source is a human donor with alopecia areata. V gene TRBV15 combines with J gene TRBJ2-1; D is undetermined. This specimen was CD4+ T cells sorted from blood, taken around week 37, from a patient treated with tofacitinib. CDR3 protein: CATSRRAPEQFF. CDR3 DNA sequence: TGTGCCACCAGCAGAAGGGCCCCAGAGCAGTTCTTC.